This is a list of T cell receptor beta chains from one sample in a study of shared clonotypes between healthy human individuals. Method: immunoSEQ multiplex PCR; TCRdb's copy keeps in-frame clones and lacks some. The sample has about 2.3 million clones, approximately 95% seen once. The source material was naive CD4+ T cells from PBMCs. Source of these receptors: a man between 18 and 29 years old in good health. Some clones in this sample may be carry-over from other donors' samples. The CDR3 runs from the conserved cysteine through the conserved F or W. D genes are given only for firm matches. The size field is filled for only some rows; it gives once, few, many or a size class.

J | V | length | size | D | DNA | CDR3
TRBJ2-1 | TRBV5-5 | 15 | NA | NA | TGTGCCAGCAGCTTGGAGGTAAGGAGGTACAATGAGCAGTTCTTC | CASSLEVRRYNEQFF
TRBJ2-1 | TRBV27 | 14 | NA | TRBD1 | TGTGCCAGCAGCCGGGGACAGGGGGTGGTTGAGCAGTTCTTC | CASSRGQGVVEQFF
TRBJ2-7 | TRBV2 | 13 | NA | NA | TGTGCCAGCATTCACAGGTTAGGTTACGAGCAGTACTTC | CASIHRLGYEQYF
TRBJ1-3 | TRBV7-2 | 15 | NA | TRBD1 | TGTGCCAGCAGCTGGGGACAGGCCTCTGGAAACACCATATATTTT | CASSWGQASGNTIYF
TRBJ2-5 | TRBV2 | 14 | NA | NA | TGTGCCAGCAGTCCTCAGGGGATAGGAGAGACCCAGTACTTC | CASSPQGIGETQYF
TRBJ1-1 | TRBV7-2 | 13 | NA | NA | TGTGCCAGCAGCTTGGTCCAGAACACTGAAGCTTTCTTT | CASSLVQNTEAFF
TRBJ1-1 | TRBV5-1 | 16 | NA | TRBD1 | TGCGCCAGCAGCTCCCGACAGGGGGGAACGAACACTGAAGCTTTCTTT | CASSSRQGGTNTEAFF
TRBJ2-2 | TRBV7-3 | 14 | NA | NA | TGTGCCAGCAGCTTTATTAGCGGTGCCGGGGAGCTGTTTTTT | CASSFISGAGELFF
TRBJ2-5 | TRBV4-2 | 15 | NA | NA | TGTGCCAGCAGCCAACAGAGTGCTAGTCAAGAGACCCAGTACTTC | CASSQQSASQETQYF
TRBJ2-3 | TRBV25-1 | 16 | NA | NA | TGTGCCAGCAGACCCGCGACAGGAGGGAGCACAGATACGCAGTATTTT | CASRPATGGSTDTQYF
TRBJ2-5 | TRBV7-2 | 16 | NA | NA | TGTGCCAGCAGCTTAGCTGGGGTGATGCTCCAAGAGACCCAGTACTTC | CASSLAGVMLQETQYF
TRBJ2-7 | TRBV7-9 | 15 | NA | TRBD1 | TGTGCCAGCAGCGCCTGGGACAGGCCGTGGGGAGAGCAGTACTTC | CASSAWDRPWGEQYF
TRBJ1-4 | TRBV6-5 | 15 | NA | TRBD1 | TGTGCCAGCAGACGTCGACAGGGGGAGAATGAAAAACTGTTTTTT | CASRRRQGENEKLFF
TRBJ2-7 | TRBV4-2 | 14 | NA | TRBD2 | TGTGCCAGCCGACCGACTAGCGGATCCTACGAGCAGTACTTC | CASRPTSGSYEQYF
TRBJ1-3 | TRBV25-1 | 12 | few | NA | TGTGCCAGCAGGGGATCTGGAAACACCATATATTTT | CASRGSGNTIYF
TRBJ2-5 | TRBV5-6 | 14 | NA | NA | TGTGCCAGCAGCTTGTCGCTAGCCGAAGAGACCCAGTACTTC | CASSLSLAEETQYF
TRBJ2-5 | TRBV5-1 | 16 | NA | TRBD2 | TGCGCCAGCAGCTCACGACTAGCGGGAGGGCCAGAGACCCAGTACTTC | CASSSRLAGGPETQYF
TRBJ2-2 | TRBV9 | 14 | NA | NA | TGTGCCAGCAGCGTAGGTCGACAGAGCGGGGAGCTGTTTTTT | CASSVGRQSGELFF